These 20 T cell receptor beta chains originate from one sample sequenced in a study of T cell responses to AZD1222 COVID-19 vaccine. TCRdb's copy holds only in-frame clones and misses some; the assay was immunoSEQ multiplex PCR. In the table there are just under 55,000 clones, around 90% of which are singletons. The source was peripheral blood, collected on day 0 of AZD1222 vaccination. Receptors originate from an adult in good health.

The chain couples TRBV4-1 to TRBJ1-2; D gene unclear. The ends were cut back, 2 bases at V and 0 bases at J, with 13 bases in the middle. Germline V gene lookup returns CDR1 MGHRA and CDR2 YSYEKL. The length of the CDR3 is 16 residues. CDR3 loop: CASSQPPGGANYGYTF. The DNA of the CDR3 is TGCGCCAGCAGCCAACCCCCAGGCGGAGCTAACTATGGCTACACCTTC.

Written as DNA, the CDR3 is TGTGCCACCAGTGATGGGACTAGCGGACGGCAGTTCTTC. Its translation: CATSDGTSGRQFF. The chain uses TRBV24-1 and TRBJ2-1; 11 positions agree with TRBD2. The CDR3 is made up of 13 amino acids. CDR1 and CDR2 from the germline V gene are KGHDR and SFDVKD. V dropped 3 bases and J dropped 12; count of bases not matched to a gene: 3.

The chain recombines TRBV5-6 with TRBJ2-7; D may be TRBD2 (6 bases). V lost 4 bases to trimming and J lost 2 bases, with 16 bases between them. Germline V gene sequence: CDR1 SGHDT, CDR2 YYEEEE. The CDR3 contains 15 residues. As DNA, the CDR3 is TGTGCCAGCAGCACCCGTGGCGGGACGACCTACGAGCAGTACTTC. Amino acid sequence: CASSTRGGTTYEQYF.

The J gene is TRBJ1-4, the V gene TRBV6-6, with 9 bases fitting TRBD1. The germline V gene has CDR1 MNHNY and CDR2 SVGAGI (reference sequence). Trimming took 7 bases from V and 8 from J; bases not matched to a gene: 11. The CDR3 loop spans 15 amino acids. The CDR3 sequence is CASTHGGQGNEKLFF. The CDR3 nucleotides read TGTGCCAGCACCCACGGGGGACAGGGAAACGAAAAACTGTTTTTT.

V gene TRBV6-1 combines with J gene TRBJ1-5; D remains unclear. This CDR3 contains 15 residues. V was cut by 1 base and J by 5 bases, with 12 bases left in between. Germline CDR1 reads MNHNS; CDR2 reads SASEGT. The CDR3 spells CASSEVGQADQPQHF. The DNA of the CDR3 is TGTGCCAGCAGTGAAGTAGGTCAGGCTGATCAGCCCCAGCATTTT.

The chain carries TRBV27 and TRBJ2-2; D possibly corresponds to TRBD2 (8 bases). Deletions cut 6 bases from V and 3 bases from J, with 23 bases between. This CDR3 has 18 amino acids. Germline V gene data show CDR1 as MNHEY and CDR2 as SMNVEV (reference sequence). The CDR3 region is CASRASGGTRRDTGELFF. CDR3 nucleotide sequence: TGTGCCAGCAGGGCGTCAGGGGGGACTAGGAGGGACACCGGGGAGCTGTTTTTT.

The chain is built from TRBV5-4 and TRBJ1-6; D uncertain. Germline assignment: CDR1 SGHNT and CDR2 YYREEE (reference sequence). The CDR3 has 15 residues. The V end was cut by 0 bases, the J end by 7 bases, with 11 bases between. CDR3 in DNA: TGTGCCAGCAGCTTGGACGGTTTCGGCAATTCACCCCTCCACTTT. This sequence encodes CASSLDGFGNSPLHF. The full variable domain, completed using reference TRBV5-4 and TRBJ1-6, is ETGVTQSPTHLIKTRGQQVTLRCSSQSGHNTVSWYQQALGQGPQFIFQYYREEENGRGNFPPRFSGLQFPNYSSELNVNALELDDSALYLCASSLDGFGNSPLHFGNGTRLTVT.

The V and J genes are TRBV3-1 (or the pseudogene TRBV3-2) and TRBJ2-5; 7 nucleotides align to TRBD1. Germline V lookup: CDR1 LGHDT, CDR2 YNNKEL (reference sequence). CDR3 size: 16 residues. The V gene end was trimmed by 6 bases and the J gene end by 5 bases; junction bases not matched to a gene: 15. The CDR3 DNA reads TGTGCCAGCAGTGAGGGGACAGCGAACTTAGGGGAGACCCAGTACTTC. Amino acid sequence: CASSEGTANLGETQYF.

The chain employs TRBV27 and TRBJ2-6; 7 bases are shared with TRBD1. CDR3 length: 15 amino acids. The germline gives CDR1 MNHEY, CDR2 SMNVEV (reference sequence). V lost 7 bases, J lost 3 bases, and 6 bases stayed unmatched. The chain's CDR3 is CASTGTVGGANVLTF. The CDR3 region has the DNA TGTGCCAGCACCGGGACAGTGGGTGGGGCCAACGTCCTGACTTTC.

The V gene is TRBV5-1, the J gene TRBJ1-2; 7 nucleotides match TRBD1. Trimming cost V 0 bases and J 2 bases; bases outside gene matches: 1. Germline loops: CDR1 SGHRS, CDR2 YFSETQ. This CDR3 contains 14 residues. The CDR3 DNA sequence: TGCGCCAGCAGCTTGGGGGACAGAAACTATGGCTACACCTTC. The encoded protein is CASSLGDRNYGYTF. The variable domain in full, completed from reference TRBV5-1 and TRBJ1-2, reads KAGVTQTPRYLIKTRGQQVTLSCSPISGHRSVSWYQQTPGQGLQFLFEYFSETQRNKGNFPGRFSGRQFSNSRSEMNVSTLELGDSALYLCASSLGDRNYGYTFGSGTRLTVV.

The gene calls are TRBV10-3 and TRBJ1-2, with no clear D. The CDR3 loop spans 13 amino acids. Germline-derived CDR1 and CDR2 are ENHRY and SYGVKD. V gave up 2 bases and J gave up 1 base, with 5 bases separating them. The DNA of the CDR3 is TGTGCCATCAGTGAGACGAATAACTATGGCTACACCTTC. Residues: CAISETNNYGYTF.

This clone was recorded only once. The chain joins TRBV2 to TRBJ2-7, with 8 bases fitting TRBD1. The junction had 18 bases not matched to a gene; V was cut back by 2 bases and J by 6 bases. This CDR3 is 18 amino acids long. Per germline, CDR1 SNHLY and CDR2 FYNNEI. The CDR3 reads CASSELETGVVLKREQYF. The CDR3, as DNA: TGTGCCAGCAGTGAACTAGAGACAGGGGTAGTCTTAAAGCGCGAGCAGTACTTC.

This sequence joins TRBV5-4 and TRBJ2-2; 9 nucleotides match TRBD1. The germline V gene encodes CDR1 SGHNT and CDR2 YYREEE (reference sequence). The V gene end was trimmed by 4 bases and the J gene end by 3 bases; junction bases not matched to a gene: 4. The CDR3 runs to 15 residues. The CDR3 loop reads CASSPQGAYTGELFF. The CDR3 nucleotides are TGTGCCAGCAGCCCACAGGGGGCTTACACCGGGGAGCTGTTTTTT.

This chain connects TRBV5-1 to TRBJ2-7, with TRBD2 matching over 11 bases. Germline V gene lookup returns CDR1 SGHRS and CDR2 YFSETQ. Losses at the gene ends were 0 bases for V and 3 bases for J; bases not matched to a gene: 5. CDR3 length: 16 residues. The CDR3 loop is CASSLAGLADFYEQYF. The CDR3 region has the DNA TGCGCCAGCAGCTTGGCGGGACTAGCGGATTTCTACGAGCAGTACTTC.

J is TRBJ2-7 and V is TRBV5-6; 8 nucleotides line up with TRBD1. There are 14 residues in the CDR3. Trimming removed 3 bases from V and 2 bases from J; junction bases left unmatched: 4. Germline V gene data show CDR1 as SGHDT and CDR2 as YYEEEE. CDR3 DNA sequence: TGTGCCAGCAGCTACCGGACAGGGCCCTACGAGCAGTACTTC. It is translated as CASSYRTGPYEQYF.

The chain links TRBV2 to TRBJ2-7; D is perhaps TRBD1 (6 bases). Trimming shortened V by 11 bases and J by 3 bases, and 11 bases separated the two germline ends. The CDR3 totals 11 residues. Looked up from germline, CDR1 is SNHLY and CDR2 is FYNNEI. The DNA for the CDR3 is TGTGCCGGCCAGGACAGCTACGAGCAGTACTTC. Translation gives CAGQDSYEQYF.

This clone was observed a few times. The chain links TRBV5-4 to TRBJ1-4; D perhaps matches TRBD1 (5 bases). This CDR3 is 17 amino acids long. In germline, CDR1 is SGHNT, CDR2 YYREEE (reference sequence). Trimming removed 0 bases from V and 1 base from J, with 13 bases in between. The CDR3 region has the DNA TGTGCCAGCAGCTTGGCGGCAGGGATGTTAACTAATGAAAAACTGTTTTTT. Residues: CASSLAAGMLTNEKLFF.

V is TRBV7-2 and J is TRBJ2-7, with 10 bases lining up with TRBD1. This CDR3 is 14 amino acids long. Trimming cost V 5 bases and J 2 bases; bases outside gene matches: 3. CDR1 is SGHTA and CDR2 is FQGNSA in the germline V gene. The CDR3 DNA reads as TGTGCCAGCAGCCAAGGACAGGGGGCCTACGAGCAGTACTTC. It codes for CASSQGQGAYEQYF.

The chain is built from TRBV21-1 and TRBJ2-3; whether TRBD1, the table's D call, matches the DNA was not checked. TRBV21-1 is a pseudogene segment. The CDR3 length is 16 residues. CDR3: CASNLPLPTAPDTQYF. CDR3 in DNA: TGTGCCAGCAACCTCCCTCTCCCGACAGCCCCAGATACGCAGTATTTT.

The genes are TRBV5-6 and TRBJ1-4; possibly TRBD1 for D (5 bases). Germline CDR1 reads SGHDT; CDR2 reads YYEEEE. This CDR3 has 14 residues. Trimming removed 1 base from V and 4 bases from J, with 8 bases in between. CDR3 loop: CASSLWGYNEKLFF. CDR3 bases: TGTGCCAGCAGCTTGTGGGGCTATAATGAAAAACTGTTTTTT.